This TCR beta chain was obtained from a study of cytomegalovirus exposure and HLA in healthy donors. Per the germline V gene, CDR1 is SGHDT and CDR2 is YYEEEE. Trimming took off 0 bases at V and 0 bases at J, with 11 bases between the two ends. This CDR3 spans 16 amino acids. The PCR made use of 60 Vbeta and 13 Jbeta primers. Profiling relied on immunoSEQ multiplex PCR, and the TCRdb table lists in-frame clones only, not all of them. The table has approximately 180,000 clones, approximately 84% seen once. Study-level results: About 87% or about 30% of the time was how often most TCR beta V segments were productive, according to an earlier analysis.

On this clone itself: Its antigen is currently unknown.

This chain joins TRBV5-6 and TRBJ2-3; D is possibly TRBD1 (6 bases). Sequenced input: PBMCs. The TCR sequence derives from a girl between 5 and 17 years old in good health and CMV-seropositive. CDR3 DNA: TGTGCCAGCAGCTTGGTTGGGGGCTCTAGCACAGATACGCAGTATTTT. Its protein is CASSLVGGSSTDTQYF.